This T cell receptor (beta chain) was captured in a study of CD8 T cells in Susac syndrome. Germline CDR1 SGHNT, CDR2 YYREEE (reference sequence). V was clipped by 0 bases and J by 0 bases, with 10 bases between them. The CDR3 consists of 15 residues. When the RNA was reverse transcribed, random hexamers were used with an input of 0.5 to 1 ug. TCR beta CDR3 was amplified by immunoSEQ multiplex PCR. This amplification extended across 54 Vbeta and 13 Jbeta segments. A single record per CDR3 protein comes from TCRdb applying MiXCR to the immunoSEQ multiplex PCR reads. The table records some 260,000 distinct CDR3 sequences, approximately 81% of them present only once. Blood CD8+ and CD4+ T cells underwent high-throughput TCR beta sequencing. The CD8+ and CD4+ T cells were negatively isolated, with the TEMRA cells enriched by FACS.

The sequencing sample was made of CD8+ T cells from PBMCs. The sequence was obtained from a human donor with multiple sclerosis. The genes are TRBV5-4 and TRBJ2-7; D perhaps matches TRBD1 (5 bases). CDR3 bases: TGTGCCAGCAGCTTGGGAAGGGGTCTCTCCTACGAGCAGTACTTC. Its translation is CASSLGRGLSYEQYF.